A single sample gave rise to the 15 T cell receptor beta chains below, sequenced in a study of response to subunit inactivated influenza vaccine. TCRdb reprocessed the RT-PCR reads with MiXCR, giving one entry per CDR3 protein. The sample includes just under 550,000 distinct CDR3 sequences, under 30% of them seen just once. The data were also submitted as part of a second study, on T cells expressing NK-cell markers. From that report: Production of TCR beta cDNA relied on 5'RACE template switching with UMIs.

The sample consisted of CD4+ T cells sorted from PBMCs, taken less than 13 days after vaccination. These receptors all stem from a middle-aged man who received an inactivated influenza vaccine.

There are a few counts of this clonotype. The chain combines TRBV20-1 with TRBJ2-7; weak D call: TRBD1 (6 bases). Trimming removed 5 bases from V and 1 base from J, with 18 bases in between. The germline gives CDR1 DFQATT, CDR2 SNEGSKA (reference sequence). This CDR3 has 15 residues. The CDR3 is CSAQTTGFKSYEQYF. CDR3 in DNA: TGCAGTGCTCAAACCACAGGGTTCAAGTCCTACGAGCAGTACTTC.

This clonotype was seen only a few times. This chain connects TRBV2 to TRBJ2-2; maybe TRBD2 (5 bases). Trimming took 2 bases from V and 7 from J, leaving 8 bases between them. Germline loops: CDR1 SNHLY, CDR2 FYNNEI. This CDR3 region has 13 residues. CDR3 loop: CASSESGIGELFF. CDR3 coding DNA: TGTGCCAGCAGTGAATCGGGGATCGGGGAGCTGTTTTTT.

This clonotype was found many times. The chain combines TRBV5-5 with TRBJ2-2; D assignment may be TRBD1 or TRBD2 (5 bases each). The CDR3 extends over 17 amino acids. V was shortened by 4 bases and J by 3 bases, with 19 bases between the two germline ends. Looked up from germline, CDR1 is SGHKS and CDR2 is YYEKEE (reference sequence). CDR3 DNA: TGTGCCAGCAGCAGCCTCCCCTCTCGAGGGGACACCGGGGAGCTGTTTTTT. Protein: CASSSLPSRGDTGELFF.

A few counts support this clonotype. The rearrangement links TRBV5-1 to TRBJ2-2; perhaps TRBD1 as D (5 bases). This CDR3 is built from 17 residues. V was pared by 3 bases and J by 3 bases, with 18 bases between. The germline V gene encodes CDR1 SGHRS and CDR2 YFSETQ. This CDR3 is CASSSGFGAKDTGELFF. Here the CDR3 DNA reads TGCGCCAGCAGCTCTGGTTTTGGGGCTAAGGACACCGGGGAGCTGTTTTTT.

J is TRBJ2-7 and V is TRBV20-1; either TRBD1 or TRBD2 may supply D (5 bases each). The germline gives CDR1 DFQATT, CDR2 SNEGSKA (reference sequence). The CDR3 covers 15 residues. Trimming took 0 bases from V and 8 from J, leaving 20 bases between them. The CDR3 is CSARDGADPTSKQYF. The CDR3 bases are TGCAGTGCTAGAGACGGGGCGGACCCTACGTCCAAGCAGTACTTC.

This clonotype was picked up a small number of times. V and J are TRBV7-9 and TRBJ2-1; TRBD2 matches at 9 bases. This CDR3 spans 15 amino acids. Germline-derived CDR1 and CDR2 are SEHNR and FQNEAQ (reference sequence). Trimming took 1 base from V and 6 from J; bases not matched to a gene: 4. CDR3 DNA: TGTGCCAGCAGCTTAGTTGCGGGAGGGACCAATGAGCAGTTCTTC. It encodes CASSLVAGGTNEQFF.

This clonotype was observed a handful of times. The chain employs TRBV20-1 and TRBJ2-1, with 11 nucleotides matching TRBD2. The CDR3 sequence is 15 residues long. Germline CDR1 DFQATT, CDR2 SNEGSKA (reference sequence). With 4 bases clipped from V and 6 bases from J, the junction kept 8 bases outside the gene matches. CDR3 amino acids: CSATPLAGGFNEQFF. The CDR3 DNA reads TGCAGTGCTACCCCCCTAGCGGGGGGCTTCAATGAGCAGTTCTTC.

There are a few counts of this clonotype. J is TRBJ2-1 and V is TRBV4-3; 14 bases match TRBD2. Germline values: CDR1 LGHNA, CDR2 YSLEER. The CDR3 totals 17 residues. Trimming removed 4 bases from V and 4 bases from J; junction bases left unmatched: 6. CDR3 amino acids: CASSLRLAGGPYNEQFF. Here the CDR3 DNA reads TGCGCCAGCAGCCTCCGACTAGCGGGGGGGCCTTACAATGAGCAGTTCTTC.

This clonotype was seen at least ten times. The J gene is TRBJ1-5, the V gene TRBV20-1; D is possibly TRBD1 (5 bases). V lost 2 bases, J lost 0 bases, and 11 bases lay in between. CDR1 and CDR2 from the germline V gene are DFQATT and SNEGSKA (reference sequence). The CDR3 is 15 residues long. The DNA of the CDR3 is TGCAGTGCTAGACCGGGACGGTATAGCAATCAGCCCCAGCATTTT. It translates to CSARPGRYSNQPQHF.

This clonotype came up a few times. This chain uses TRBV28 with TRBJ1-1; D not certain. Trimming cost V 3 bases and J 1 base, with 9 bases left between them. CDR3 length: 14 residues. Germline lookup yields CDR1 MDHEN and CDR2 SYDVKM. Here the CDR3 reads CASSLGRTNTEAFF. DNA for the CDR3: TGTGCCAGCAGTTTGGGGAGAACGAACACTGAAGCTTTCTTT.

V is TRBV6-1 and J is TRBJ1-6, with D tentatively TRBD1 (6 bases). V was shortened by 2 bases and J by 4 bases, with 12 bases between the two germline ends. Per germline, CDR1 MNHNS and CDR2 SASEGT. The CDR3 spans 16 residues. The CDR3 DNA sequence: TGTGCCAGCAGTGAATTAAGGACAGAGTATAATTCACCCCTCCACTTT. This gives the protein CASSELRTEYNSPLHF.

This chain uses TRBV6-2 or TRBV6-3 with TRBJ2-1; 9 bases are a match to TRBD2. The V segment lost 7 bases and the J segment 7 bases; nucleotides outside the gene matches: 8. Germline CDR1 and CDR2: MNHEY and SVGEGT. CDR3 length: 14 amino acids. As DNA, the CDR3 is TGTGCCAGCACCCTGCGGGGGGGTCTGAATGAGCAGTTCTTC. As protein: CASTLRGGLNEQFF.

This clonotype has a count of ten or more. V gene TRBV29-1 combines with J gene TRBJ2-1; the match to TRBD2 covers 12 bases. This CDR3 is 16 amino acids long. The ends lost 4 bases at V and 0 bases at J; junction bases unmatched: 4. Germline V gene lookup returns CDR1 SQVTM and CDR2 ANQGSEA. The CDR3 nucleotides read TGCAGCGTTGTCCTGACTAGCGGGAGCTCCTACAATGAGCAGTTCTTC. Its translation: CSVVLTSGSSYNEQFF.

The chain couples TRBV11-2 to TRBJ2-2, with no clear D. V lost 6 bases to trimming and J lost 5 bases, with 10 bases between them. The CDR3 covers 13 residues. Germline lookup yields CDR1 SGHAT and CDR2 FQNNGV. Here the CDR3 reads CASSYKGTGELFF. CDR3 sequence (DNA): TGTGCCAGCAGTTACAAGGGAACCGGGGAGCTGTTTTTT.

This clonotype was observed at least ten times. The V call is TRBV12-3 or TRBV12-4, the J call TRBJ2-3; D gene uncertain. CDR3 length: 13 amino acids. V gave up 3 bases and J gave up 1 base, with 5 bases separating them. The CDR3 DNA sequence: TGTGCCAGCAGTTTCTTTGGCACAGATACGCAGTATTTT. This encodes CASSFFGTDTQYF.